Sequencing of this T cell receptor (beta chain) was carried out in a study of T cell clones after liver transplantation. Study conclusions and caveats: A significant post-transplant drop in circulating graft-donor-reactive CD4 TCRbeta sequences occurred in most of the 8 subjects.

Repertoires were generated with immunoSEQ multiplex PCR, while TCRdb's copy carries only in-frame clones and drops some. The sample has 50,000 or so clones; 65% to 80% are singletons. Trimming took 7 bases from V and 6 from J, leaving 16 bases between them. The CDR3 is 15 residues long. Germline V gene sequence: CDR1 SNHLY, CDR2 FYNNEI. The table lists this clone with a count of one. Its antigen is not identified. The sequencing here drew on CD4+ T cells from blood, taken more than 53 months after liver transplant. The source is a human patient who received a liver transplant. Some of the T cells may derive from the graft donor. V usage is TRBV2 and J usage is TRBJ1-6; D call uncertain. CDR3 coding DNA: TGTGCCAGCAAGCCCCCAGGTCATAGTAATTCACCCCTCCACTTT. Its translation: CASKPPGHSNSPLHF.